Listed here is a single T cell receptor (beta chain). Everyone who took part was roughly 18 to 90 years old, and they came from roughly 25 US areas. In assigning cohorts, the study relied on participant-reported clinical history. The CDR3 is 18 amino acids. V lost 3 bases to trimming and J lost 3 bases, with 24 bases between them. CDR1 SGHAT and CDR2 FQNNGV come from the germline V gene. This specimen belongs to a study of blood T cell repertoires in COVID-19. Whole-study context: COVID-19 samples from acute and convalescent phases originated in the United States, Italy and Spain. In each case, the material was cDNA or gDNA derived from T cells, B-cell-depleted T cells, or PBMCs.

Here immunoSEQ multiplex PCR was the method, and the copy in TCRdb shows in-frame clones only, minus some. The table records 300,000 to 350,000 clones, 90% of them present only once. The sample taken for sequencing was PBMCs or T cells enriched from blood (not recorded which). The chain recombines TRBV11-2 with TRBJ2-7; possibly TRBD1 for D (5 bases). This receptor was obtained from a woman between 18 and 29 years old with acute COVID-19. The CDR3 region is CASSLASGHGVGLYEQYF. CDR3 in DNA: TGTGCCAGCAGCTTGGCGTCAGGGCACGGAGTAGGTCTCTACGAGCAGTACTTC. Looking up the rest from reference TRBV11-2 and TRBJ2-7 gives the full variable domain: EAGVAQSPRYKIIEKRQSVAFWCNPISGHATLYWYQQILGQGPKLLIQFQNNGVVDDSQLPKDRFSAERLKGVDSTLKIQPAKLEDSAVYLCASSLASGHGVGLYEQYFGPGTRLTVT.